Listed below are T cell receptor beta chains from one sample, sequenced in a study of Graves' ophthalmopathy and Graves' hyperthyroidism. TCRdb called the multiplex PCR reads again in MiXCR, with one record for every CDR3 protein. The sample holds about 1.2 million distinct CDR3 sequences, about 38% seen once. Sequences were obtained from peripheral blood or thyroid tissue (not recorded which). The receptors were sampled from an adult man with Graves' hyperthyroidism. Each CDR3 is given with its conserved first and last residue. The order of the fields is CDR3 length, clone size, V gene, J gene, D gene, CDR3 protein, CDR3 DNA. The D gene is left open where the match is weak. Some rows mark clone size as missing; the rest say once, few, many or name a class of expanded clone.

cdr3_length: 14; clone_size: many; v_call: TRBV12-3/TRBV12-4; j_call: TRBJ1-6; d_call: -; cdr3_aa: CASSSQGEGSPLHF; cdr3_nt: TGTGCCAGCAGTTCACAGGGTGAAGGTTCACCCCTCCACTTT
cdr3_length: 13; clone_size: -; v_call: TRBV6-5; j_call: TRBJ1-5; d_call: -; cdr3_aa: CALRGQGNQPQHF; cdr3_nt: TGTGCCTTACGGGGGCAGGGGAATCAGCCCCAGCATTTT
cdr3_length: 14; clone_size: many; v_call: TRBV7-9; j_call: TRBJ1-1; d_call: TRBD1; cdr3_aa: CASSTGAMNTEAFF; cdr3_nt: TGTGCCAGCAGCACAGGGGCGATGAACACTGAAGCTTTCTTT
cdr3_length: 15; clone_size: -; v_call: TRBV2; j_call: TRBJ1-6; d_call: -; cdr3_aa: CASSEAQRGNSPLHF; cdr3_nt: TGTGCCAGCAGTGAAGCGCAAAGGGGGAATTCACCCCTCCACTTT
cdr3_length: 11; clone_size: -; v_call: TRBV10-3; j_call: TRBJ1-5; d_call: -; cdr3_aa: CAISPAQPQHF; cdr3_nt: TGTGCCATCAGCCCGGCTCAGCCCCAGCATTTT
cdr3_length: 14; clone_size: few; v_call: TRBV11-2; j_call: TRBJ1-6; d_call: -; cdr3_aa: CASSLERPNSPLHF; cdr3_nt: TGTGCCAGCAGCTTGGAAAGGCCTAATTCACCCCTCCACTTT
cdr3_length: 14; clone_size: -; v_call: TRBV10-3; j_call: TRBJ1-2; d_call: -; cdr3_aa: CAINSNRDMGGYTF; cdr3_nt: TGTGCCATCAATTCCAACAGGGATATGGGAGGCTACACCTTC
cdr3_length: 12; clone_size: -; v_call: TRBV10-3; j_call: TRBJ1-2; d_call: -; cdr3_aa: CATRDRGRGYTF; cdr3_nt: TGTGCCACCCGGGACCGTGGGCGTGGCTACACCTTC
cdr3_length: 14; clone_size: many; v_call: TRBV19; j_call: TRBJ1-1; d_call: -; cdr3_aa: CATHAGVLNTEAFF; cdr3_nt: TGTGCCACCCATGCAGGGGTACTGAACACTGAAGCTTTCTTT
cdr3_length: 13; clone_size: -; v_call: TRBV29-1; j_call: TRBJ2-2; d_call: -; cdr3_aa: CSVDPGTTGELFF; cdr3_nt: TGCAGCGTTGATCCGGGGACCACCGGGGAGCTGTTTTTT
cdr3_length: 15; clone_size: many; v_call: TRBV7-9; j_call: TRBJ2-7; d_call: TRBD2; cdr3_aa: CASSLSGGVWYEQYF; cdr3_nt: TGTGCCAGCAGCCTAAGCGGGGGGGTATGGTACGAGCAGTACTTC
cdr3_length: 13; clone_size: few; v_call: TRBV6-1; j_call: TRBJ1-1; d_call: -; cdr3_aa: CASSKRPRAEAFF; cdr3_nt: TGTGCCAGCAGTAAACGGCCCCGGGCTGAAGCTTTCTTT
cdr3_length: 14; clone_size: many; v_call: TRBV20-1; j_call: TRBJ2-7; d_call: TRBD2; cdr3_aa: CSAVDGGTVYEQYF; cdr3_nt: TGCAGTGCCGTCGACGGGGGGACGGTCTACGAGCAGTACTTC
cdr3_length: 15; clone_size: few; v_call: TRBV27; j_call: TRBJ1-1; d_call: -; cdr3_aa: CASSLTTNPNTEAFF; cdr3_nt: TGTGCCAGCAGTTTAACGACGAACCCGAACACTGAAGCTTTCTTT
cdr3_length: 13; clone_size: few; v_call: TRBV6-6; j_call: TRBJ1-3; d_call: -; cdr3_aa: CASIDRTRNTIYF; cdr3_nt: TGTGCCAGCATTGACAGGACAAGAAACACCATATATTTT
cdr3_length: 17; clone_size: -; v_call: TRBV27; j_call: TRBJ1-6; d_call: TRBD1; cdr3_aa: CASSPSAGGFYNSPLHF; cdr3_nt: TGTGCCAGCAGTCCATCGGCAGGGGGCTTCTATAATTCACCCCTCCACTTT
cdr3_length: 17; clone_size: many; v_call: TRBV7-2; j_call: TRBJ2-7; d_call: TRBD1; cdr3_aa: CASSLREPGQGPYEQYF; cdr3_nt: TGTGCCAGCAGCTTAAGGGAGCCGGGACAGGGGCCCTACGAGCAGTACTTC
cdr3_length: 12; clone_size: -; v_call: TRBV27; j_call: TRBJ2-7; d_call: -; cdr3_aa: CASSFHGERQYF; cdr3_nt: TGTGCCAGCAGTTTCCACGGCGAAAGGCAGTACTTC
cdr3_length: 15; clone_size: -; v_call: TRBV12-3/TRBV12-4; j_call: TRBJ2-5; d_call: TRBD1; cdr3_aa: CASSLSGQVQETQYF; cdr3_nt: TGTGCCAGCAGTTTAAGTGGACAGGTGCAAGAGACCCAGTACTTC
cdr3_length: 18; clone_size: few; v_call: TRBV7-2; j_call: TRBJ1-1; d_call: -; cdr3_aa: CASSLGPIRAGRGTEAFF; cdr3_nt: TGTGCCAGCAGCTTAGGACCAATTCGGGCAGGGAGGGGCACTGAAGCTTTCTTT
cdr3_length: 13; clone_size: many; v_call: TRBV10-2; j_call: TRBJ1-1; d_call: -; cdr3_aa: CASSKNSNTEAFF; cdr3_nt: TGCGCCAGCAGTAAAAATTCGAACACTGAAGCTTTCTTT
cdr3_length: 15; clone_size: -; v_call: TRBV20-1; j_call: TRBJ2-5; d_call: TRBD2; cdr3_aa: CSAYGLAGAGETQYF; cdr3_nt: TGCAGTGCTTACGGACTAGCGGGAGCGGGAGAGACCCAGTACTTC
cdr3_length: 14; clone_size: few; v_call: TRBV6-5; j_call: TRBJ2-2; d_call: -; cdr3_aa: CASVGTVNTGELFF; cdr3_nt: TGTGCCAGCGTCGGGACTGTAAACACCGGGGAGCTGTTTTTT
cdr3_length: 15; clone_size: many; v_call: TRBV29-1; j_call: TRBJ2-6; d_call: -; cdr3_aa: CSVPTGFSGANVLTF; cdr3_nt: TGCAGCGTTCCAACAGGATTCTCTGGGGCCAACGTCCTGACTTTC
cdr3_length: 15; clone_size: few; v_call: TRBV12-3/TRBV12-4; j_call: TRBJ2-2; d_call: TRBD1; cdr3_aa: CASIPGQGFTGELFF; cdr3_nt: TGTGCCAGCATTCCGGGACAGGGGTTTACCGGGGAGCTGTTTTTT
cdr3_length: 12; clone_size: many; v_call: TRBV10-3; j_call: TRBJ2-7; d_call: -; cdr3_aa: CAIRDSTYEQYF; cdr3_nt: TGTGCCATCAGGGACAGCACCTACGAGCAGTACTTC
cdr3_length: 14; clone_size: -; v_call: TRBV27; j_call: TRBJ1-2; d_call: TRBD1; cdr3_aa: CASRQSDRPYGYTF; cdr3_nt: TGTGCCAGCCGTCAATCGGACAGGCCCTATGGCTACACCTTC
cdr3_length: 14; clone_size: -; v_call: TRBV6-5; j_call: TRBJ1-4; d_call: -; cdr3_aa: CASSPTLSNEKLFF; cdr3_nt: TGTGCCAGCAGTCCGACACTATCAAATGAAAAACTGTTTTTT
cdr3_length: 14; clone_size: few; v_call: TRBV19; j_call: TRBJ2-2; d_call: -; cdr3_aa: CASKGLQNTGELFF; cdr3_nt: TGTGCCAGTAAAGGGCTTCAGAACACCGGGGAGCTGTTTTTT
cdr3_length: 14; clone_size: once; v_call: TRBV6-2/TRBV6-3; j_call: TRBJ1-1; d_call: -; cdr3_aa: CASMGAGRSPEAFF; cdr3_nt: TGTGCCAGCATGGGAGCGGGCAGAAGTCCTGAAGCTTTCTTT
cdr3_length: 13; clone_size: -; v_call: TRBV20-1; j_call: TRBJ1-2; d_call: -; cdr3_aa: CSATRGGFYGYTF; cdr3_nt: TGCAGTGCTACCCGTGGGGGGTTCTATGGCTACACCTTC